This T cell receptor (beta chain) was captured by sequencing in a study of monozygotic twins with inflammatory bowel disease. TCRdb reprocessed the 5' RACE reads; each CDR3 protein has one entry and no DNA is given. The sample has fewer than 550,000 distinct CDR3 sequences; the top ten hold roughly 2.5%. Germline lookup yields CDR1 MNHEY and CDR2 SMNVEV (reference sequence). The CDR3 length is 13 residues. The sequence was collected from a human donor with ulcerative colitis or Crohn's disease, or a healthy co-twin of an affected twin (not recorded which). The chain links TRBV27 to TRBJ2-1; the D call from TCRdb, TRBD2, cannot be confirmed without DNA. The source material was blood. CDR3 in amino acids: CASSRTNYNEQFF.